The T cell receptor beta chain under discussion was sequenced for a study of OX40 agonist ivuxolimab in advanced cancers. The wider study: Patients were given ivuxolimab, an antibody that agonizes OX40 (CD134). Ivuxolimab was administered intravenously to patients at 0.01 to 10 mg/kg every 2 weeks.

V lost 0 bases to trimming and J lost 3 bases; unmatched junction nucleotides: 2. CDR3 length equals 14 residues. CDR1 and CDR2 (germline): SEHNR, FQNEAQ (reference sequence). Systemic immunosuppression or a history of autoimmune disease excluded patients. Note on this clone: The antigen is not known.

The study, taken as a whole, reports: More expanded clones were found, on average, in CD8+ than in CD4+ T cells.

TCRdb's table, derived via immunoSEQ multiplex PCR, lists solely in-frame clones and lacks some. Here the sample spans approximately 77,000 clones, about 90% being singletons. The clonotype was recovered from an adult with an advanced solid tumor such as melanoma, head and neck, liver or kidney cancer. The source material was CD4+ or CD8+ T cells sorted from blood, sampled in a trial of the OX40 agonist ivuxolimab. The chain uses TRBV7-9 and TRBJ2-7, with TRBD2 identical over 7 bases. The CDR3 region has the DNA TGTGCCAGCAGCTTAGCAGGGGACTACTACGAGCAGTACTTC. Its protein product is CASSLAGDYYEQYF.